The sequence of this TCR beta chain was determined in a study of T cell repertoires in cytomegalovirus infection. TCRdb re-analysed the reads in MiXCR, keeping a single row per CDR3 protein. The sample includes approximately 200,000 distinct CDR3 sequences, approximately 30% of them seen just once. The CDR3 totals 16 residues. The ends were cut back, 4 bases at V and 4 bases at J, with 16 bases in the middle. The germline V gene encodes CDR1 SGHDN and CDR2 FVKESK. Only a few counts were recorded for this clonotype. This receptor was taken from a human donor in good health (CMV status not recorded). Some clones in this sample may be carry-over from other donors' samples. Sequenced: PBMCs. V is TRBV14 and J is TRBJ2-2; tentatively, D is TRBD2 (7 bases). CDR3 sequence (DNA): TGTGCCAGCAGCCCCTTAGGGGGGGAATTCACCGGGGAGCTGTTTTTT. The encoded protein is CASSPLGGEFTGELFF.